Listed below are T cell receptor beta chains from one sample, sequenced in a study of beta chain features in type 1 diabetes. The repertoire was sequenced with immunoSEQ multiplex PCR; TCRdb's copy has only in-frame clones and lacks some. The repertoire holds 600,000 or so clones, around 12% seen once, with roughly 0.11% in the top ten. The sample taken for sequencing was naive CD4+ T cells from blood. These receptors were collected from a young man with type 1 diabetes. The CDR3 runs from the conserved cysteine through the conserved F or W. The order of the fields is J gene, V gene, D gene, clone size, CDR3 length, CDR3 protein, CDR3 DNA. The D gene is left open where the match is weak. The size entry is marked missing in some rows and otherwise reads once, few, many or a size class.

>TRBJ1-4|TRBV5-4|.|.|15
CASSLGGGNNEKLFF
TGTGCCAGCAGCTTGGGCGGGGGCAATAATGAAAAACTGTTTTTT
>TRBJ2-1|TRBV7-9|.|once|16
CASSLVNLRGYNEQFF
TGTGCCAGCAGCTTAGTCAACCTCCGAGGCTACAATGAGCAGTTCTTC
>TRBJ2-5|TRBV14|TRBD2|few|17
CASSPRPLAGGLETQYF
TGTGCCAGCAGCCCGAGGCCCTTAGCGGGGGGCCTGGAGACCCAGTACTTC
>TRBJ2-1|TRBV25-1|.|few|14
CASSELTAGPPSIF
TGTGCCAGCAGTGAATTGACGGCGGGCCCTCCTTCGATCTTC
>TRBJ2-1|TRBV30|TRBD2|.|17
CASGLAGRPSSYNEQFF
TGTGCCTCGGGACTAGCGGGGAGGCCGAGCTCCTACAATGAGCAGTTCTTC
>TRBJ2-1|TRBV14|.|many|12
CASSQAGTVQFF
TGTGCCAGCAGCCAGGCCGGGACCGTACAGTTCTTC
>TRBJ1-1|TRBV11-3|.|.|12
CASSYRITEAFF
TGTGCCAGCAGCTACCGGATCACTGAAGCTTTCTTT
>TRBJ2-3|TRBV19|.|.|13
CASSLGSTDTQYF
TGTGCCAGTAGTCTGGGGAGCACAGATACGCAGTATTTT
>TRBJ2-5|TRBV9|.|few|13
CASSVGIQETQYF
TGTGCCAGCAGCGTAGGCATCCAAGAGACCCAGTACTTC
>TRBJ2-5|TRBV5-4|.|.|15
CASSRFGGSQETQYF
TGTGCCAGCAGTCGATTCGGGGGTTCACAAGAGACCCAGTACTTC
>TRBJ2-3|TRBV7-2|.|.|15
CASSFLSTEGYTQYF
TGTGCCAGCAGCTTCCTCTCAACCGAGGGATATACGCAGTATTTT
>TRBJ1-6|TRBV10-3|TRBD1|few|16
CAIRTGGFPGDSPLHF
TGTGCCATCAGGACAGGGGGCTTTCCGGGTGATTCACCCCTCCACTTT
>TRBJ1-5|TRBV27|.|.|16
CASSLSPGDSNQPQHF
TGTGCCAGCAGTTTATCCCCGGGAGATAGCAATCAGCCCCAGCATTTT
>TRBJ2-5|TRBV30|.|.|14
CAWSVWGRGETQYF
TGTGCCTGGAGTGTATGGGGCCGAGGGGAGACCCAGTACTTC
>TRBJ2-1|TRBV5-4|TRBD2|.|16
CASSLAGLAGANEQFF
TGTGCCAGCAGCTTGGCGGGACTAGCGGGGGCCAATGAGCAGTTCTTC
>TRBJ1-3|TRBV13|.|few|14
CASSLQSSGNTIYF
TGTGCCAGCAGCCTACAGAGCTCTGGAAACACCATATATTTT
>TRBJ2-1|TRBV4-3|.|few|17
CASSPNQGQMSYNEQFF
TGCGCCAGCAGCCCGAACCAAGGACAGATGTCCTACAATGAGCAGTTCTTC
>TRBJ2-5|TRBV7-9|.|.|13
CASSFKNQETQYF
TGTGCCAGCAGCTTTAAAAACCAAGAGACCCAGTACTTC
>TRBJ2-7|TRBV20-1|.|few|11
CSARGIGEQYF
TGCAGTGCTAGAGGAATTGGGGAGCAGTACTTC
>TRBJ2-1|TRBV25-1|TRBD1|few|17
CASSDPWTGRSYNEQFF
TGTGCCAGCAGTGACCCCTGGACAGGGCGGTCCTACAATGAGCAGTTCTTC
>TRBJ2-2|TRBV5-1|.|few|14
CASSLERTAGELFF
TGCGCCAGCAGCTTGGAGCGGACGGCCGGGGAGCTGTTTTTT
>TRBJ1-2|TRBV28|.|.|15
CATTGGGAGNYGYTF
TGTGCCACCACTGGCGGGGGCGCGGGCAACTATGGCTACACCTTC
>TRBJ2-5|TRBV29-1|.|few|14
CSVGGTRLQETQYF
TGCAGCGTGGGTGGCACTAGACTCCAAGAGACCCAGTACTTC
>TRBJ1-2|TRBV21-1|.|few|14
CASSKSHRNYGYTF
TGTGCCAGCAGCAAATCTCACCGAAACTATGGCTACACCTTC
>TRBJ2-5|TRBV14|.|.|16
CASSQVQIALQETQYF
TGTGCCAGCAGCCAAGTACAGATCGCCCTCCAAGAGACCCAGTACTTC
>TRBJ2-5|TRBV2|TRBD2|few|19
CASSELATSGGRRAETQYF
TGTGCCAGCAGTGAATTAGCGACTAGCGGGGGACGCAGGGCGGAGACCCAGTACTTC
>TRBJ2-2|TRBV11-2|.|.|13
CASSQTNTGELFF
TGTGCCAGCAGCCAAACGAACACCGGGGAGCTGTTTTTT
>TRBJ1-1|TRBV4-1|.|.|16
CASRHPPGGLNTEAFF
TGCGCCAGCAGACACCCCCCGGGGGGACTTAACACTGAAGCTTTCTTT
>TRBJ1-1|TRBV5-1|.|.|13
CASSLWGGTEAFF
TGCGCCAGCAGCTTGTGGGGAGGGACTGAAGCTTTCTTT
>TRBJ2-1|TRBV5-1|.|.|17
CASSLAPGVSSYNEQFF
TGCGCCAGCAGCTTGGCCCCCGGGGTAAGCTCCTACAATGAGCAGTTCTTC
>TRBJ1-2|TRBV7-9|.|few|12
CASSPNTYGYTF
TGTGCCAGCAGCCCAAACACCTATGGCTACACCTTC
>TRBJ2-3|TRBV27|.|few|14
CASSLVGRTDTQYF
TGTGCCAGCAGTTTAGTCGGACGCACAGATACGCAGTATTTT
>TRBJ1-5|TRBV2|.|.|16
CASSRREGTGNQPQHF
TGTGCCAGCAGTCGGAGGGAGGGCACGGGCAATCAGCCCCAGCATTTT